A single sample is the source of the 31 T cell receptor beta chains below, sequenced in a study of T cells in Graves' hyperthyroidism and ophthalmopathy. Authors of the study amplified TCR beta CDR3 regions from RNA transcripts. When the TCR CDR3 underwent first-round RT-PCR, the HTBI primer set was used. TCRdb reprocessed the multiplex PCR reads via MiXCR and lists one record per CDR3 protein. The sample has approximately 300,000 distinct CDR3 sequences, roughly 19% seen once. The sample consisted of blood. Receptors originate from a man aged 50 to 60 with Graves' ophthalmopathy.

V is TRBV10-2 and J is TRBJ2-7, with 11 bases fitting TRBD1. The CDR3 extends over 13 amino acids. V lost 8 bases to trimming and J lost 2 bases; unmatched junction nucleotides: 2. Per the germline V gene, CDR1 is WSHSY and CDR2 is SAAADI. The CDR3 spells CASQGQGAYEQYF. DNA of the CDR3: TGCGCCAGCCAGGGACAGGGGGCCTACGAGCAGTACTTC.

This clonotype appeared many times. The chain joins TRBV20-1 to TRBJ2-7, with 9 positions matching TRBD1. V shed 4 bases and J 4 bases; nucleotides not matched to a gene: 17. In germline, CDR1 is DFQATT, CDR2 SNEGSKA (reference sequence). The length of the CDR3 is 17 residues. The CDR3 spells CSATPIGQGKAGYEQYF. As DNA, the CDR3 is TGCAGTGCTACCCCAATAGGACAGGGGAAGGCAGGATACGAGCAGTACTTC.

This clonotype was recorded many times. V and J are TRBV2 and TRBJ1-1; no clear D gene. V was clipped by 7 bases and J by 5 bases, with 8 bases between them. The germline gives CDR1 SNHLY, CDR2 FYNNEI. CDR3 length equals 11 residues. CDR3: CASIEGTEAFF. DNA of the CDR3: TGTGCCAGCATTGAGGGAACTGAAGCTTTCTTT.

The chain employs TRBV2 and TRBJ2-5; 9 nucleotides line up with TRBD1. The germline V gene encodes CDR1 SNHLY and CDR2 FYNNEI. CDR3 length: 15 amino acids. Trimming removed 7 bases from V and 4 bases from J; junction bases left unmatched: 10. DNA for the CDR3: TGTGCCAGCAAAGAGACAGGGGGGACGGGAGAGACCCAGTACTTC. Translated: CASKETGGTGETQYF.

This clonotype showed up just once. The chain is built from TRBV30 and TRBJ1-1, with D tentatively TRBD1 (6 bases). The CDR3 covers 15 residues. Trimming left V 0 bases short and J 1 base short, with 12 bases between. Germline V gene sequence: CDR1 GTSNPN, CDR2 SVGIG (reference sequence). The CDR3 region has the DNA TGTGCCTGGAGTGTACCGGGACACTCGAACACTGAAGCTTTCTTT. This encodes CAWSVPGHSNTEAFF.

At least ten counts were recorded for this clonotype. CDR3 in amino acids: CASSSTGNQPQHF. The CDR3 coding sequence is TGTGCCAGCAGTTCGACAGGCAATCAGCCCCAGCATTTT. The J gene is TRBJ1-5, the V gene TRBV28, with TRBD1 as a possible D gene (5 bases). The CDR3 totals 13 residues. Germline assignment: CDR1 MDHEN and CDR2 SYDVKM. Deletions cut 4 bases from V and 2 bases from J, with 6 bases between.

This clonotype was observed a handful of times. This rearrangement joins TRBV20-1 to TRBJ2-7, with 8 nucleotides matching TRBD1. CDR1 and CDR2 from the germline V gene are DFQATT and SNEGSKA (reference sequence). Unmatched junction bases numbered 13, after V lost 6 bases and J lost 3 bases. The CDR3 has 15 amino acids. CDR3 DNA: TGCAGTGCCATTTTCGGACAGGGAACCTTCTACGAGCAGTACTTC. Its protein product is CSAIFGQGTFYEQYF.

CDR3 residues: CASSWTNTGELFF. For the CDR3, the DNA is TGTGCCAGCAGCTGGACCAACACCGGGGAGCTGTTTTTT. This chain links TRBV7-3 with TRBJ2-2; D is unclear. The CDR3 runs 13 residues. The germline V gene has CDR1 SGHTA and CDR2 FQGTGA. V lost 4 bases to trimming and J lost 2 bases, with 5 bases between them.

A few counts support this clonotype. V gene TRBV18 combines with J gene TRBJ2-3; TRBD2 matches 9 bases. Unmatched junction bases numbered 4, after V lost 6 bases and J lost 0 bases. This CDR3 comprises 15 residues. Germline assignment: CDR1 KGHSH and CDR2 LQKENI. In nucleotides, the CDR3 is TGTGCCAGCTCCCCTACTAGCGGGAGCACAGATACGCAGTATTTT. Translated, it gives CASSPTSGSTDTQYF.

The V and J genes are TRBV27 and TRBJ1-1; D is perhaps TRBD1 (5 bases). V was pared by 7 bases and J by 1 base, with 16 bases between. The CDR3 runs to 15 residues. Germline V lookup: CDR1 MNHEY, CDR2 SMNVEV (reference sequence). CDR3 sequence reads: CASKTSRASNTEAFF. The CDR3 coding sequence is TGTGCCAGCAAAACGAGCAGGGCTTCGAACACTGAAGCTTTCTTT.

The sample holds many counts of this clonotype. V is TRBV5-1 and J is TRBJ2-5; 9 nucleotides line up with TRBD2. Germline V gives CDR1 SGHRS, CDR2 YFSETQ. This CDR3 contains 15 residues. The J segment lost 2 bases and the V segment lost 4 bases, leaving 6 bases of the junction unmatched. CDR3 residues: CASSARTSEQETQYF. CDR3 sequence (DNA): TGCGCCAGCAGCGCTCGGACTAGCGAACAAGAGACCCAGTACTTC.

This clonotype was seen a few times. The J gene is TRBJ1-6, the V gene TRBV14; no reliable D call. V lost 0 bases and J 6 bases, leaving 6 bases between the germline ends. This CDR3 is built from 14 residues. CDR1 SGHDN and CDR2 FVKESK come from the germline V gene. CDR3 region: CASSQELLNSPLHF. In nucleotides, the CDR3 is TGTGCCAGCAGCCAAGAGTTGCTTAATTCACCCCTCCACTTT.

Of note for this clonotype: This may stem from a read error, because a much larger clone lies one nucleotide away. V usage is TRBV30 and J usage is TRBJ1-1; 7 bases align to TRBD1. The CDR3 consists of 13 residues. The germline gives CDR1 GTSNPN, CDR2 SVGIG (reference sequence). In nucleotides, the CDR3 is TGTGCCTGGAGAAAGCAGGGGGGCACTGAAGCTTCCTTT. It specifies CAWRKQGGTEASF.

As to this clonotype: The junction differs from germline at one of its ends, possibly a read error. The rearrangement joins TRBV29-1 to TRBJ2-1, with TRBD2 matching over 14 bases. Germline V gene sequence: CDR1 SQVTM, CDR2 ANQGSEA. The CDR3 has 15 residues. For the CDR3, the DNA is TGCAGCGCTGGACTAGCGGGAGGCTCCTACAATGAGCAGCTCTTC. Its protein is CSAGLAGGSYNEQLF.

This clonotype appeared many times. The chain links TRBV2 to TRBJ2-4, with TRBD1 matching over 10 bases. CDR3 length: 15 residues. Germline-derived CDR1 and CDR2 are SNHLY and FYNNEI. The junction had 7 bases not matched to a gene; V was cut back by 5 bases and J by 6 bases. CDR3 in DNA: TGTGCCAGCAGTAAAGACAGGGGGCGCGCAAACATTCAGTACTTC. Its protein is CASSKDRGRANIQYF.

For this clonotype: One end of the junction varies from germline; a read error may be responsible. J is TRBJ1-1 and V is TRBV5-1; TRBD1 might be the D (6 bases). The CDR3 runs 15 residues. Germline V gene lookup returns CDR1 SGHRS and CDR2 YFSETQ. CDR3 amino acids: CASSLDKAGQPEALF. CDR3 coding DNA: TGCGCCAGCAGCTTGGATAAAGCTGGACAGCCTGAAGCTCTCTTT.

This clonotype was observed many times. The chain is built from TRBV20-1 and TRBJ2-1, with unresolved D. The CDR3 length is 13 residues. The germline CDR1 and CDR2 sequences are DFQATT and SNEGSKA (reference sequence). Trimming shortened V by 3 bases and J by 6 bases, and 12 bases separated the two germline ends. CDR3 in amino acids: CSASGHSINEQFF. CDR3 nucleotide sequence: TGCAGTGCTAGTGGGCACAGCATCAATGAGCAGTTCTTC.

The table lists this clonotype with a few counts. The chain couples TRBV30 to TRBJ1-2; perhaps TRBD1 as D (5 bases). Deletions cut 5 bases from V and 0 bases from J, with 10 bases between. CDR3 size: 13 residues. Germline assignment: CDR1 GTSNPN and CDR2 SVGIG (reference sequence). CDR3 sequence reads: CAWGTYSNYGYTF. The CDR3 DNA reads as TGTGCCTGGGGGACCTACTCTAACTATGGCTACACCTTC.

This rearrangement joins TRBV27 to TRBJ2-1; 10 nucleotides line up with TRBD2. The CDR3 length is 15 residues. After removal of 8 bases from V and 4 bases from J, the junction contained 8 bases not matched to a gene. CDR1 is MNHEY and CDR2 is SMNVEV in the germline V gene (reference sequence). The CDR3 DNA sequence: TGTGCCAGCGCGATAGCGGGGGGACCATACAATGAGCAGTTCTTC. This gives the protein CASAIAGGPYNEQFF.

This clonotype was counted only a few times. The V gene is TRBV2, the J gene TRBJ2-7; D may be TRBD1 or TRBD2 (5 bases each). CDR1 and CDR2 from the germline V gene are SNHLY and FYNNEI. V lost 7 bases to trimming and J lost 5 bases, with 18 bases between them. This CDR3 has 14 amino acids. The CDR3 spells CASNTGPTGNEQYF. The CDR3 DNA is TGTGCCAGCAACACGGGACCGACGGGGAACGAGCAGTACTTC.

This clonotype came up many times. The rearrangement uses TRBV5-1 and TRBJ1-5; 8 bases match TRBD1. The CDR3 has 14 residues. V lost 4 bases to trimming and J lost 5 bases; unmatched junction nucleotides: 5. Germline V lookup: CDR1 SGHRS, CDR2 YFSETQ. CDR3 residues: CASSVGQGDQPQHF. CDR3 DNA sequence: TGCGCCAGCAGCGTCGGACAGGGAGATCAGCCCCAGCATTTT.

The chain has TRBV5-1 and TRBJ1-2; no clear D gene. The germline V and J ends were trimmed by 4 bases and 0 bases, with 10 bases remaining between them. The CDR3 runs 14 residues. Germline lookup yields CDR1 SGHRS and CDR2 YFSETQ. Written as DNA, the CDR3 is TGCGCCAGCAGCCCTCAGCCGCCTAACTATGGCTACACCTTC. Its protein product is CASSPQPPNYGYTF.

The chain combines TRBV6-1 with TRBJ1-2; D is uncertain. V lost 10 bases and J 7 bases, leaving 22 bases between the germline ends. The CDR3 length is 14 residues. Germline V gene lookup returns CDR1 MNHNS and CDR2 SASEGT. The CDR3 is CATLSTGRVSGYTF. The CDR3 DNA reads TGTGCCACCCTATCGACGGGGAGGGTTAGTGGCTACACCTTC.

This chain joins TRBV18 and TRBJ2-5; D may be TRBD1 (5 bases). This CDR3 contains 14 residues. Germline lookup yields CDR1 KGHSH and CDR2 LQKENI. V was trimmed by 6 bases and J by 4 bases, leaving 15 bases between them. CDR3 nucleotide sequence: TGTGCCAGCTCCCCCCCTTCAGGGCGAGAGACCCAGTACTTC. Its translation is CASSPPSGRETQYF.

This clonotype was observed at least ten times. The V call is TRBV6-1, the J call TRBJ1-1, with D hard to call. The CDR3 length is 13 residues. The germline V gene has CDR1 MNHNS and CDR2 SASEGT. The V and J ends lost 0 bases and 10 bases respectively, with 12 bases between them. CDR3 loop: CASSEARGSRAFF. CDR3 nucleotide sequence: TGTGCCAGCAGTGAAGCGAGAGGGAGCCGAGCTTTCTTT.

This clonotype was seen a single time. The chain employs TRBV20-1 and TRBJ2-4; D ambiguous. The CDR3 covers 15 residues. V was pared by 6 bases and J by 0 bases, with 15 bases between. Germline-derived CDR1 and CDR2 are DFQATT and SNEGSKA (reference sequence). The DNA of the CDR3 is TGCAGTGCACCACCTAACCCCTTAGCCAAAAACATTCAGTACTTC. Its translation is CSAPPNPLAKNIQYF.

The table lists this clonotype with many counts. The CDR3 loop is CASSQGGNSPLHF. The CDR3, as DNA: TGTGCCAGCAGCCAGGGGGGGAATTCACCCCTCCACTTT. The gene calls are TRBV3-1 and TRBJ1-6; D is perhaps TRBD1 (5 bases). Germline CDR1 LGHDT, CDR2 YNNKEL (reference sequence). V gave up 3 bases and J gave up 7 bases, with 7 bases separating them. CDR3 length: 13 amino acids.

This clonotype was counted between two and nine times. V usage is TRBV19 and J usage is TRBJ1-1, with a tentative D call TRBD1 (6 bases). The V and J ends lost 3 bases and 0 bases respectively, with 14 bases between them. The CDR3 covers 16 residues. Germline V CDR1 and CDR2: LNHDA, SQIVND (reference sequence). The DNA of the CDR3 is TGTGCCAGTAGTATGGCTGGGGGCTGGATGAACACTGAAGCTTTCTTT. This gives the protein CASSMAGGWMNTEAFF.

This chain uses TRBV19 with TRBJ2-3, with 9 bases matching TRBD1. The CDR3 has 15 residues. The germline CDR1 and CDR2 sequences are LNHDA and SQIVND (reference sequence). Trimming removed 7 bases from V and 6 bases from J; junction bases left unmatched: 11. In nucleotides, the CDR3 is TGTGCCAGTACCCATTCCGGACAGGGGAGGGATACGCAGTATTTT. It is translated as CASTHSGQGRDTQYF.

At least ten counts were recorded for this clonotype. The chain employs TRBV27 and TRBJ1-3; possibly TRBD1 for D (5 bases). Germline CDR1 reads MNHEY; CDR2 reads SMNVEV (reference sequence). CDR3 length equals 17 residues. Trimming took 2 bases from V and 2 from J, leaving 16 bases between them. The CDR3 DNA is TGTGCCAGCAGTTTAAGGATACCGGGGGAGACTGGAAACACCATATATTTT. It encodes CASSLRIPGETGNTIYF.

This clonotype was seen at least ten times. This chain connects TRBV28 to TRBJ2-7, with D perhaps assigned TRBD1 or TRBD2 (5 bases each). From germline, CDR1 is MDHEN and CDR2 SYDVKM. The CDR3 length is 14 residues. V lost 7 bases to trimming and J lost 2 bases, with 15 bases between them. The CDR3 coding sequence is TGTGCCAGCATGGCCGGGACGGTCACCTACGAGCAGTACTTC. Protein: CASMAGTVTYEQYF.